The 18 T cell receptor beta chains listed next were all sequenced from one sample in a study of CD8 T cells in ankylosing spondylitis. Study-wide results and caveats: One TCR beta motif, made up of roughly 8 highly homologous variants, appeared characteristic of ankylosing spondylitis blood.

No antigens are known for them. Using its own MiXCR run on the 5' RACE reads, TCRdb lists one record per CDR3 protein. The table shows about 450,000 distinct CDR3 sequences, with 25% to 30% occurring only once. Sequencing was carried out using blood, either unsorted or a sorted T cell fraction (not recorded which). The source of these receptors is a male donor with ankylosing spondylitis.

In DNA, the CDR3 is TGCAGTGCTAGAGATCCTAGCCAAGAGACCCAGTACTTC. Its translation is CSARDPSQETQYF. This sequence joins TRBV20-1 and TRBJ2-5; unclear D gene. Germline V gene sequence: CDR1 DFQATT, CDR2 SNEGSKA (reference sequence). Trimming cost V 0 bases and J 1 base, with 6 bases left between them. This CDR3 is built from 13 residues.

The chain employs TRBV10-1 and TRBJ2-3, with D uncertain. V lost 4 bases and J 0 bases, leaving 8 bases between the germline ends. CDR1 and CDR2 from the germline V gene are WNHNN and SYGVQD (reference sequence). The CDR3 extends over 14 amino acids. The CDR3 nucleotides are TGCGCCAGCAGTGGGTATTCTAGCACAGATACGCAGTATTTT. It codes for CASSGYSSTDTQYF.

The chain employs TRBV24-1 and TRBJ1-2; the match to TRBD1 covers 9 bases. Germline loops: CDR1 KGHDR, CDR2 SFDVKD. The V and J ends lost 4 bases and 4 bases, in that order; junction bases with no gene match: 0. The CDR3 has 13 amino acids. In DNA, the CDR3 is TGTGCCACCAGTGAGACAGGGGGCTATGGCTACACCTTC. It codes for CATSETGGYGYTF.

The chain combines TRBV12-3 or TRBV12-4 with TRBJ2-1, with D unresolved. The germline V and J ends were trimmed by 2 bases and 7 bases, with 12 bases remaining between them. The CDR3 sequence is 14 residues long. CDR3 DNA sequence: TGTGCCAGCAGTTTAAATTTGATGCAGAATGAGCAGTTCTTC. As protein: CASSLNLMQNEQFF.

The V and J genes are TRBV5-1 and TRBJ2-3, with D perhaps TRBD1 or TRBD2 (5 bases each). Trimming took off 7 bases at V and 2 bases at J, with 17 bases between the two ends. Germline V gene lookup returns CDR1 SGHRS and CDR2 YFSETQ. There are 15 residues in the CDR3. The CDR3 DNA sequence: TGCGCCAGCCTGGACCCTTCCGGGGCCACAGATACGCAGTATTTT. Protein product: CASLDPSGATDTQYF.

This clonotype was seen more than once but under ten times. The J gene is TRBJ1-1, the V gene TRBV2; 7 bases agree with TRBD1. CDR1 and CDR2 (germline): SNHLY, FYNNEI. This CDR3 spans 13 amino acids. The ends lost 6 bases at V and 5 bases at J; junction bases unmatched: 6. CDR3 residues: CASRPRGRTEAFF. The CDR3 nucleotides read TGTGCCAGCAGACCCAGGGGGAGAACTGAAGCTTTCTTT.

The table lists this clonotype with a few counts. The rearrangement joins TRBV20-1 to TRBJ2-1; 8 nucleotides agree with TRBD2. In germline, CDR1 is DFQATT, CDR2 SNEGSKA (reference sequence). V was clipped by 5 bases and J by 10 bases; unmatched bases: 7. The CDR3 length is 12 residues. In DNA form, the CDR3 reads TGCAGTGCTGTGGGACTAGTCGGGGAGCAGTTCTTC. Its protein is CSAVGLVGEQFF.

This rearrangement joins TRBV20-1 to TRBJ2-2; D not certain. The ends were cut back, 6 bases at V and 3 bases at J, with 8 bases in the middle. The CDR3 loop spans 12 amino acids. From germline, CDR1 is DFQATT and CDR2 SNEGSKA (reference sequence). Written as DNA, the CDR3 is TGCAGTGCCCAGTGGGACACCGGGGAGCTGTTTTTT. Translation: CSAQWDTGELFF.

Sample share makes this clonotype medium-sized. CDR3 DNA: TGTGCCAGCAGCCGAACCGACAGGGGCGGGACTGAAGCTTTCTTT. Translation: CASSRTDRGGTEAFF. This chain connects TRBV3-1 to TRBJ1-1; 8 nucleotides match TRBD1. CDR3 length: 15 residues. CDR1 LGHDT and CDR2 YNNKEL come from the germline V gene (reference sequence). Germline trimming cut 4 bases from V and 5 bases from J; bases unmatched to any gene: 9.

V is TRBV7-2 and J is TRBJ2-3, with 8 bases aligning to TRBD2. V shed 5 bases, J shed 2 bases, and the junction held 6 bases outside the gene matches. CDR1 and CDR2 from the germline V gene are SGHTA and FQGNSA. The CDR3 totals 15 residues. The CDR3 protein is CASSITSGYTDTQYF. CDR3 sequence (DNA): TGTGCCAGCAGCATTACTAGCGGTTACACAGATACGCAGTATTTT. Supplemented by reference TRBV7-2 and TRBJ2-3, the full variable domain reads GAGVSQSPSNKVTEKGKDVELRCDPISGHTALYWYRQSLGQGLEFLIYFQGNSAPDKSGLPSDRFSAERTGGSVSTLTIQRTQQEDSAVYLCASSITSGYTDTQYFGPGTRLTVL.

This chain joins TRBV10-2 and TRBJ2-5; possible D gene TRBD1, 5 bases. This CDR3 is 15 amino acids long. With 7 bases removed from V and 1 base from J, the gap between germline ends came to 16 bases. Germline CDR1 WSHSY, CDR2 SAAADI. CDR3 sequence: CASNPDSYTQETQYF. The CDR3 DNA reads as TGCGCCAGCAACCCCGACAGCTACACCCAAGAGACCCAGTACTTC.

Details on this clonotype: This may stem from a read error, because a much larger clone lies one nucleotide away. The rearrangement links TRBV5-6 to TRBJ2-7; D gene uncertain. V was pared by 2 bases and J by 2 bases, with 2 bases between. Germline V gives CDR1 SGHDT, CDR2 YYEEEE. This CDR3 has 11 amino acids. CDR3 sequence reads: CASSFAYEQYF. In nucleotides, the CDR3 is TGTGCCAGCAGCTTCGCCTACGAGCAGTACTTC.

The rearrangement links TRBV3-1 to TRBJ2-1; weak D call: TRBD2 (5 bases). The CDR3 has 16 amino acids. Germline assignment: CDR1 LGHDT and CDR2 YNNKEL (reference sequence). Trimming took off 4 bases at V and 2 bases at J, with 15 bases between the two ends. The CDR3 region has the DNA TGTGCCAGCAGCCGTTGGAGCGGTTTTACCTACAATGAGCAGTTCTTC. Amino acid sequence: CASSRWSGFTYNEQFF.

The table lists this clonotype with many counts. The CDR3 DNA reads TGCGCCAGCAGCTCTTTGGGCGGGAGCTCCTACAATGAGCAGTTCTTC. It yields the protein CASSSLGGSSYNEQFF. The chain carries TRBV5-1 and TRBJ2-1; 7 bases are shared with TRBD2. CDR3 size: 16 residues. Germline CDR1 reads SGHRS; CDR2 reads YFSETQ. The junction had 6 bases not matched to a gene; V was cut back by 3 bases and J by 0 bases.

This clonotype was seen a few times. CDR3 DNA: TGCGCCAGCCAAGAGTACCGGGACAGCTATGGCTACACCTTC. Translated: CASQEYRDSYGYTF. V gene TRBV10-2 combines with J gene TRBJ1-2, with TRBD1 identical over 7 bases. J gave up 4 bases and V 8 bases, and 10 bases lay outside the gene matches. The germline CDR1 and CDR2 sequences are WSHSY and SAAADI. The CDR3 has 14 residues.

The chain links TRBV6-1 to TRBJ2-3; D perhaps matches TRBD1 (6 bases). CDR1 is MNHNS, CDR2 SASEGT, per germline. The CDR3 runs to 16 residues. Trimming took off 3 bases at V and 0 bases at J, with 13 bases between the two ends. As DNA, the CDR3 is TGTGCCAGCAGTGAGGTCCCAGGGGTGAGCACAGATACGCAGTATTTT. Protein: CASSEVPGVSTDTQYF.

This clonotype was observed a handful of times. This chain links TRBV27 with TRBJ2-2; 9 bases line up with TRBD1. Losses at the gene ends were 6 bases for V and 8 bases for J; bases not matched to a gene: 4. The CDR3 consists of 13 residues. Germline CDR1 and CDR2: MNHEY and SMNVEV (reference sequence). CDR3 loop: CASRRTGEGELFF. The CDR3 nucleotides read TGTGCCAGCAGACGGACAGGGGAAGGGGAGCTGTTTTTT.

This sequence joins TRBV20-1 and TRBJ2-3; 10 bases are a match to TRBD2. From germline, CDR1 is DFQATT and CDR2 SNEGSKA (reference sequence). The length of the CDR3 is 13 residues. V gave up 5 bases and J gave up 1 base; unmatched junction bases: 0. The CDR3 here is CSAGLAGTDTQYF. In nucleotides, the CDR3 is TGCAGTGCTGGACTAGCGGGCACAGATACGCAGTATTTT.